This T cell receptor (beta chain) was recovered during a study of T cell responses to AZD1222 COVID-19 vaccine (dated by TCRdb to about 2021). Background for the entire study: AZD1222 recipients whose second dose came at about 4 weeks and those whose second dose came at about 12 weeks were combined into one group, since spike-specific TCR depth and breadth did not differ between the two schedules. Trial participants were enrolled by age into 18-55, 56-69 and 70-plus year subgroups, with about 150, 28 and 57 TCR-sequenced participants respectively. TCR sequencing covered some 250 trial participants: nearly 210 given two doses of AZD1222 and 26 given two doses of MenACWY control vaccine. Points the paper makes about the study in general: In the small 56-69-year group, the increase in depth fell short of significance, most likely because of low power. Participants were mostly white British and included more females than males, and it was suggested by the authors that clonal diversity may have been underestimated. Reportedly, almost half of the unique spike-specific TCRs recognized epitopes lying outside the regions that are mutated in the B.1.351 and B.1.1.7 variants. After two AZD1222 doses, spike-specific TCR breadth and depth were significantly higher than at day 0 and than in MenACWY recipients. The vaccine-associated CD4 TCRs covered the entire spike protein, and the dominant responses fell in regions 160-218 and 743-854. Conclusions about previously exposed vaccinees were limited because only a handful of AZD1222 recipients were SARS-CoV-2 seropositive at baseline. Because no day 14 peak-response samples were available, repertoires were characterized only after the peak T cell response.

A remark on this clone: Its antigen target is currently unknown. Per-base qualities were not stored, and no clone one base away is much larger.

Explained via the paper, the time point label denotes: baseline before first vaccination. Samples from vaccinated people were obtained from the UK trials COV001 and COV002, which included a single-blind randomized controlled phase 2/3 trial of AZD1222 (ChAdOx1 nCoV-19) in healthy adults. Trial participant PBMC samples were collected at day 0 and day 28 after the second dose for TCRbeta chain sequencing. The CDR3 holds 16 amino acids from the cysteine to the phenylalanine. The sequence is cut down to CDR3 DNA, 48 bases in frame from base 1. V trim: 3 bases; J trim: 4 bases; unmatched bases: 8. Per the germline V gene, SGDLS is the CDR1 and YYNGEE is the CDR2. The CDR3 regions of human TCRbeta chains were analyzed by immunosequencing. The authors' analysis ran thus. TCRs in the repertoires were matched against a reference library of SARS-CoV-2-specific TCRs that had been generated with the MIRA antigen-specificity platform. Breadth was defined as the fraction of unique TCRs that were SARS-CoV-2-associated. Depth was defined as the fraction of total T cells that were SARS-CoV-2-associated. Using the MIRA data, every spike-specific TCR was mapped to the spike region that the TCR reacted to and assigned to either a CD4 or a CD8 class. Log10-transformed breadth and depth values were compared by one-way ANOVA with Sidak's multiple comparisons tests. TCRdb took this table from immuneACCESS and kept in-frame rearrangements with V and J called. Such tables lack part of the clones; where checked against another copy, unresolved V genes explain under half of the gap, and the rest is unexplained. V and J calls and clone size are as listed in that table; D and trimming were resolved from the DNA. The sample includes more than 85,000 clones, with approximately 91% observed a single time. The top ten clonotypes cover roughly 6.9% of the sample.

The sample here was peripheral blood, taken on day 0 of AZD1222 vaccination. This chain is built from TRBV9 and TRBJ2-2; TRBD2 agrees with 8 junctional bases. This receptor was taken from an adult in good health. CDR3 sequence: CASSGPLAGSTGELFF. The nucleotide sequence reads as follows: TGTGCCAGCAGCGGGCCTTTAGCGGGAAGCACCGGGGAGCTGTTTTTT.